Sequencing of this TCR beta chain was carried out in a study of somatic mutations in cytotoxic T cells in rheumatoid arthritis. Study in general: Selected populations of V beta antibody-stained T cells underwent flow sorting at nearly 100% purity; these encompassed V beta1+ cells subjected to TCRB sequencing. Study results and limitations: Each of about an eighth of the roughly 65 patients had a largest CD8+ clone that made up more than 20% of CD8+ cells. Significant differences in CD8+ T-cell clonality were not found between rheumatoid arthritis patients and healthy controls (age-matched).

Methods used by the authors: Matching between patient CD8+ clones larger than 1% and published virus-specific TCRB sequences was rare. Sequenced by immunoSEQ multiplex PCR; TCRdb stores in-frame clones only, minus some. The V and J calls and the clone size are those of that table, but D and trimming were determined from the DNA. Of some 23,000 clones listed, roughly 80% are singletons. The trim removed 3 bases at V and 4 bases at J, leaving 14 bases unmatched. The CDR3 contains 19 residues. The germline V gene has CDR1 MNHEY and CDR2 SMNVEV (reference sequence). With regard to this clone: The antigen is not known.

V is TRBV27 and J is TRBJ2-1, with TRBD2 matching 11 bases. The clonotype originates from an adult with rheumatoid arthritis. The sample taken for sequencing was CD8+ T cells sorted from blood. The CDR3 region is CASSFPSSGGTHRYNEQFF. The CDR3 DNA reads TGTGCCAGCAGTTTCCCGTCTAGCGGGGGGACCCACCGTTACAATGAGCAGTTCTTC.